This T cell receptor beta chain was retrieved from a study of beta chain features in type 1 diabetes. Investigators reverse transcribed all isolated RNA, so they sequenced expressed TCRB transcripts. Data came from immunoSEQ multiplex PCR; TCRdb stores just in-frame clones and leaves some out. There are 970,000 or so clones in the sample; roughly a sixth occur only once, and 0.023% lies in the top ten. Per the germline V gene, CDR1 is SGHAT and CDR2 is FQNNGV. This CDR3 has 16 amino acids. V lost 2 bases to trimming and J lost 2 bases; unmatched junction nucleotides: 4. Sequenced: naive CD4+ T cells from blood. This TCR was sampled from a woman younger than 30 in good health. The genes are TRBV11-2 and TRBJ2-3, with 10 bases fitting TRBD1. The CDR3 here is CASSLFGTGATDTQYF. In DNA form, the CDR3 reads TGTGCCAGCAGCTTATTTGGGACAGGGGCCACAGATACGCAGTATTTT.